These T cell receptor beta chains were read from a single sample in a study of technical replicates of blood from several donors. TCRdb's copy holds only in-frame clones and misses some; the assay was immunoSEQ multiplex PCR. The sample records some 81,000 clones, about 91% being singletons. Material for sequencing was T cells isolated from PBMCs. These receptors were obtained from a human donor in good health. Both conserved end residues are part of each CDR3. The order of the fields is clone size, J gene, V gene, D gene, CDR3 DNA, CDR3 protein. A D gene is named only where the DNA matches it firmly. Not every row has a clone size; where given, it reads once, few, many or a size class.

clone size: -
J gene: TRBJ2-1
V gene: TRBV5-4
D gene: TRBD2
CDR3 DNA: TGTGCCAGCAGCTTGGGGGGTAGCGGGGGGGCCCCCTACAATGAGCAGTTCTTC
CDR3 protein: CASSLGGSGGAPYNEQFF

clone size: -
J gene: TRBJ1-5
V gene: TRBV4-2
D gene: -
CDR3 DNA: TGTGCCAGCAGCCAAGACAGCGGGGGCAATCAGCCCCAGCATTTT
CDR3 protein: CASSQDSGGNQPQHF

clone size: -
J gene: TRBJ1-5
V gene: TRBV4-2
D gene: -
CDR3 DNA: TGTGCCAGCAGCCAAGACGGGGTAAGCAATCAGCCCCAGCATTTT
CDR3 protein: CASSQDGVSNQPQHF

clone size: -
J gene: TRBJ2-5
V gene: TRBV20-1
D gene: -
CDR3 DNA: TGCAGTGAGACAGACCAAGAGACCCAGTACTTC
CDR3 protein: CSETDQETQYF

clone size: -
J gene: TRBJ1-2
V gene: TRBV18
D gene: TRBD1
CDR3 DNA: TGTGCCAGCTCACCCTTTGGACAGGGCGTAGTCTACACCTTC
CDR3 protein: CASSPFGQGVVYTF

clone size: -
J gene: TRBJ1-3
V gene: TRBV11-1
D gene: -
CDR3 DNA: TGTGCCAGCAGCTTAGCCGGAGCGGGAAACACCATATATTTT
CDR3 protein: CASSLAGAGNTIYF

clone size: once
J gene: TRBJ2-5
V gene: TRBV10-2
D gene: -
CDR3 DNA: TGCGCCAGCAGTGGGGGCCGCATTCAAGAGACCCAGTACTTC
CDR3 protein: CASSGGRIQETQYF

clone size: -
J gene: TRBJ2-3
V gene: TRBV6-4
D gene: -
CDR3 DNA: TGTGCCAGCAGTGACTCTTTGTCTTCTAGCACAGATACGCAGTATTTT
CDR3 protein: CASSDSLSSSTDTQYF

clone size: -
J gene: TRBJ1-4
V gene: TRBV5-1
D gene: TRBD1
CDR3 DNA: TGCGCCAGCAGCCCGGACAGGGGGGAGGAAAAACTGTTTTTT
CDR3 protein: CASSPDRGEEKLFF

clone size: -
J gene: TRBJ1-1
V gene: TRBV4-2
D gene: -
CDR3 DNA: TGTGCCAGCAGCCAAGATCGGGGAATGAACACTGAAGCTTTCTTT
CDR3 protein: CASSQDRGMNTEAFF

clone size: -
J gene: TRBJ1-2
V gene: TRBV10-2
D gene: -
CDR3 DNA: TGCGCCAGCAGGCCTATGGGACTCTATGGCTACACCTTC
CDR3 protein: CASRPMGLYGYTF

clone size: once
J gene: TRBJ1-3
V gene: TRBV5-4
D gene: TRBD1
CDR3 DNA: TGTGCCAGCAGCTTGTCGACAGGGGGCACTGGAAACACCATATATTTT
CDR3 protein: CASSLSTGGTGNTIYF

clone size: -
J gene: TRBJ1-1
V gene: TRBV10-2
D gene: -
CDR3 DNA: TGCGCCAGCAGTGCAGGGACTGAAGCTTTCTTT
CDR3 protein: CASSAGTEAFF

clone size: -
J gene: TRBJ2-5
V gene: TRBV11-3
D gene: -
CDR3 DNA: TGTGCCAGCAGCTCCGAGGGCAGGAGACAAGAGACCCAGTACTTC
CDR3 protein: CASSSEGRRQETQYF

clone size: -
J gene: TRBJ1-5
V gene: TRBV27
D gene: TRBD1
CDR3 DNA: TGTGCCAGCAGTTTACCCCGGGACAGGGTGCTTCAGCCCCAGCATTTT
CDR3 protein: CASSLPRDRVLQPQHF

clone size: once
J gene: TRBJ1-1
V gene: TRBV15
D gene: -
CDR3 DNA: TGTGCCACCAGCAGAGAGGTATCAGGGAACACTGAAGCTTTCTTT
CDR3 protein: CATSREVSGNTEAFF

clone size: -
J gene: TRBJ2-7
V gene: TRBV7-2
D gene: TRBD2
CDR3 DNA: TGTGCCAGCAGCTTCCGACTAGCGGGAGGGCCCCAGTACTTC
CDR3 protein: CASSFRLAGGPQYF

clone size: once
J gene: TRBJ2-1
V gene: TRBV2
D gene: TRBD2
CDR3 DNA: TGTGCCAGCAGGGGGGGGACCGCTTCCTACAATGAGCAGTTCTTC
CDR3 protein: CASRGGTASYNEQFF

clone size: -
J gene: TRBJ2-7
V gene: TRBV2
D gene: -
CDR3 DNA: TGTGCCAGCATCGAAGGACAAACCTACGAGCAGTACTTC
CDR3 protein: CASIEGQTYEQYF

clone size: -
J gene: TRBJ1-5
V gene: TRBV6-6
D gene: -
CDR3 DNA: TGTGCCAGCAGCGTGACAGGCTCCAATCAGCCCCAGCATTTT
CDR3 protein: CASSVTGSNQPQHF

clone size: -
J gene: TRBJ2-4
V gene: TRBV28
D gene: -
CDR3 DNA: TGTGCCAGCAGTTTTACCCCCCAGGGAGCCAAAAACATTCAGTACTTC
CDR3 protein: CASSFTPQGAKNIQYF

clone size: -
J gene: TRBJ1-6
V gene: TRBV5-1
D gene: -
CDR3 DNA: TGCGCCAGCAGCTTGGAGGCAGGTCTTAATTCACCCCTCCACTTT
CDR3 protein: CASSLEAGLNSPLHF

clone size: -
J gene: TRBJ2-5
V gene: TRBV11-2
D gene: TRBD2
CDR3 DNA: TGTGCCAGCAGCTTCTCGGGGGGGCCGTTACAAGAGACCCAGTACTTC
CDR3 protein: CASSFSGGPLQETQYF

clone size: -
J gene: TRBJ2-3
V gene: TRBV28
D gene: -
CDR3 DNA: TGTGCCAGCAGTTCCCCTAGCACAGATACGCAGTATTTT
CDR3 protein: CASSSPSTDTQYF

clone size: -
J gene: TRBJ1-1
V gene: TRBV6-6
D gene: TRBD1
CDR3 DNA: TGTGCCAGCAGACACTGGACAGGGAAGAACACTGAAGCTTTCTTT
CDR3 protein: CASRHWTGKNTEAFF

clone size: -
J gene: TRBJ1-2
V gene: TRBV7-2
D gene: -
CDR3 DNA: TGTGCCAGCAGCTCACACAGGGTGGCAGAAGGCTACACCTTC
CDR3 protein: CASSSHRVAEGYTF

clone size: -
J gene: TRBJ1-1
V gene: TRBV4-2
D gene: -
CDR3 DNA: TGTGCCAGCAGCCAAGAGGGGATACAGGGTTACACTGAAGCTTTCTTT
CDR3 protein: CASSQEGIQGYTEAFF

clone size: -
J gene: TRBJ1-1
V gene: TRBV5-1
D gene: TRBD1
CDR3 DNA: TGCGCCGGTAGACAGGGCCCCAACACTGAAGCTTTCTTT
CDR3 protein: CAGRQGPNTEAFF

clone size: -
J gene: TRBJ1-1
V gene: TRBV15
D gene: TRBD1
CDR3 DNA: TGTGCCACCACCAAGGACAGGGCGCCTGATGAAGCTTTCTTT
CDR3 protein: CATTKDRAPDEAFF

clone size: -
J gene: TRBJ2-2
V gene: TRBV6-4
D gene: TRBD2
CDR3 DNA: TGTGCCAGCAGTGGGCAGCGGGGAGTGTTAACTTGGACCGGGGAGCTGTTTTTT
CDR3 protein: CASSGQRGVLTWTGELFF

clone size: few
J gene: TRBJ1-5
V gene: TRBV30
D gene: -
CDR3 DNA: TGTGCCTGGAGTATTACAGGCCAGGGTCAGCCCCAGCATTTT
CDR3 protein: CAWSITGQGQPQHF

clone size: -
J gene: TRBJ1-5
V gene: TRBV7-9
D gene: -
CDR3 DNA: TGTGCCAGCAGCTTAGGTCAGGGTCTTTGGCAGCCCCAGCATTTT
CDR3 protein: CASSLGQGLWQPQHF

clone size: once
J gene: TRBJ2-5
V gene: TRBV30
D gene: -
CDR3 DNA: TGTGCCTGGAGTGTAGGGGCAGCCCAAGAGACCCAGTACTTC
CDR3 protein: CAWSVGAAQETQYF

clone size: -
J gene: TRBJ2-1
V gene: TRBV5-1
D gene: TRBD2
CDR3 DNA: TGCGCCAGCAGCTTGGCAGCGGGAGGACGCTACAATGAGCAGTTCTTC
CDR3 protein: CASSLAAGGRYNEQFF

clone size: once
J gene: TRBJ2-5
V gene: TRBV15
D gene: -
CDR3 DNA: TGTGCCACCAGCAGAGGAGGGGAGACCCAGTACTTC
CDR3 protein: CATSRGGETQYF

clone size: -
J gene: TRBJ2-1
V gene: TRBV27
D gene: -
CDR3 DNA: TGTGCCAGCAGTTTACTGAGCTCCTACAATGAGCAGTTCTTC
CDR3 protein: CASSLLSSYNEQFF

clone size: -
J gene: TRBJ1-6
V gene: TRBV11-3
D gene: TRBD1
CDR3 DNA: TGTGCCAGCAGCTCTCGACAGGGGCTCTCACCCCTCCACTTT
CDR3 protein: CASSSRQGLSPLHF

clone size: -
J gene: TRBJ1-2
V gene: TRBV25-1
D gene: TRBD1
CDR3 DNA: TGTGCCAGCAGTGAGGCCGGGACAGGAACTTACTATGGCTACACCTTC
CDR3 protein: CASSEAGTGTYYGYTF

clone size: -
J gene: TRBJ2-7
V gene: TRBV5-1
D gene: -
CDR3 DNA: TGCGCCAGCAGCTTGGAGCCACCACCCTTGCCCTACGAGCAGTACTTC
CDR3 protein: CASSLEPPPLPYEQYF

clone size: once
J gene: TRBJ1-6
V gene: TRBV11-2
D gene: TRBD1
CDR3 DNA: TGTGCCAGCGGAAGACTTAAGAGGACAGGGGGAGAATCACCCCTCCACTTT
CDR3 protein: CASGRLKRTGGESPLHF

clone size: -
J gene: TRBJ2-7
V gene: TRBV7-9
D gene: TRBD2
CDR3 DNA: TGTGCCAGCAGCCTGACTAGCGGGAGACCCCACTACACCTACGAGCAGTACTTC
CDR3 protein: CASSLTSGRPHYTYEQYF